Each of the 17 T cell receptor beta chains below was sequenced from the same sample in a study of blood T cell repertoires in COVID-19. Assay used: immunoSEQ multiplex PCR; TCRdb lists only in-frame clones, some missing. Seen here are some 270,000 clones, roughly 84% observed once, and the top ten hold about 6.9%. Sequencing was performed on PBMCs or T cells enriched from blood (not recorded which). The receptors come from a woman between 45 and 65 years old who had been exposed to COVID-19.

CDR3 DNA: TGTGCCAGCAGCTACAACCCGAGGTCTGAAGCTTTCTTT. Encoded protein: CASSYNPRSEAFF. J is TRBJ1-1 and V is TRBV11-2; D not resolved. Germline V CDR1 and CDR2: SGHAT, FQNNGV. Deletions cut 4 bases from V and 6 bases from J, with 12 bases between. This CDR3 has 13 residues.

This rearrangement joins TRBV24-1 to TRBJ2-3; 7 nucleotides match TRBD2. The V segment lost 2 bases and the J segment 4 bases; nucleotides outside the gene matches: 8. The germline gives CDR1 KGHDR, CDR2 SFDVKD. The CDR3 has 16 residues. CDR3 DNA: TGTGCCACCAGTGATTGGGGGGGGTCTTCGGCAGATACGCAGTATTTT. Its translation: CATSDWGGSSADTQYF.

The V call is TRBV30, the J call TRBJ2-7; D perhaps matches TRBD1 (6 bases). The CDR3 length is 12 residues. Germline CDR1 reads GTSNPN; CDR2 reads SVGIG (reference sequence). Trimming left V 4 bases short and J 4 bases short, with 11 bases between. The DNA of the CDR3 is TGTGCCTGGATGGCAGGGGAATACGAGCAGTACTTC. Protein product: CAWMAGEYEQYF.

The DNA for the CDR3 is TGTGCCAGCAGTTTATTGACAGGGCAGCAGCCCCAGCATTTT. Protein product: CASSLLTGQQPQHF. The rearrangement uses TRBV6-5 and TRBJ1-5, with TRBD1 identical over 7 bases. This CDR3 spans 14 amino acids. The J segment lost 7 bases and the V segment lost 4 bases, leaving 7 bases of the junction unmatched. Looked up from germline, CDR1 is MNHEY and CDR2 is SVGAGI.

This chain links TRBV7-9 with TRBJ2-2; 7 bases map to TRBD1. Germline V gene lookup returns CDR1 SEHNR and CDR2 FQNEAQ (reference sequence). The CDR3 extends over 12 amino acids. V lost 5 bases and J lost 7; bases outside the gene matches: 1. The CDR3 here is CASSPGGGELFF. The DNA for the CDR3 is TGTGCCAGCAGCCCAGGGGGCGGGGAGCTGTTTTTT.

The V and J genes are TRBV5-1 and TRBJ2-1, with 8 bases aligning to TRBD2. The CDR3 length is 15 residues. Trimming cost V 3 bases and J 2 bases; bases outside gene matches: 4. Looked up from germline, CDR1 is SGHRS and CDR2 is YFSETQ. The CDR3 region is CASSSTSGTYNEQFF. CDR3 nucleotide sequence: TGCGCCAGCAGCTCTACTAGCGGTACCTACAATGAGCAGTTCTTC.

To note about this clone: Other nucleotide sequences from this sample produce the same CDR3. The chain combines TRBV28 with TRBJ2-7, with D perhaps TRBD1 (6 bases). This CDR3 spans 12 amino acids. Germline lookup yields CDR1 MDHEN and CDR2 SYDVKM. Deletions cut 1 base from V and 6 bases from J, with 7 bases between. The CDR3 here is CASSLLGGEQYF. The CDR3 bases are TGTGCCAGCAGTTTATTAGGGGGCGAGCAGTACTTC.

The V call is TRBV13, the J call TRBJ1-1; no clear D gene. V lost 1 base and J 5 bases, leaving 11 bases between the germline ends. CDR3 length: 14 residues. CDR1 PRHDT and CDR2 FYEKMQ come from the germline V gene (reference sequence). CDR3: CASSLAGRETEAFF. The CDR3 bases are TGTGCCAGCAGCTTAGCGGGTAGAGAAACTGAAGCTTTCTTT.

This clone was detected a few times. The CDR3 is CATSRGGQGRNTGELFF. The CDR3 DNA reads TGTGCCACCAGCAGAGGAGGACAGGGCCGCAACACCGGGGAGCTGTTTTTT. The gene calls are TRBV15 and TRBJ2-2, with 8 bases aligning to TRBD1. V dropped 1 base and J dropped 2; count of bases not matched to a gene: 6. This CDR3 contains 17 residues. CDR1 LNHNV and CDR2 YYDKDF come from the germline V gene (reference sequence).

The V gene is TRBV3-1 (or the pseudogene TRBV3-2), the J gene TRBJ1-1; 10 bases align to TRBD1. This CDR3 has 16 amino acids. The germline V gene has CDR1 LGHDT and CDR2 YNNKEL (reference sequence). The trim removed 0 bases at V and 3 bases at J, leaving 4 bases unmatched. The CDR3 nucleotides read TGTGCCAGCAGCCAAGAGGGGACAGGGGTGGACACTGAAGCTTTCTTT. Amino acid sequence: CASSQEGTGVDTEAFF.

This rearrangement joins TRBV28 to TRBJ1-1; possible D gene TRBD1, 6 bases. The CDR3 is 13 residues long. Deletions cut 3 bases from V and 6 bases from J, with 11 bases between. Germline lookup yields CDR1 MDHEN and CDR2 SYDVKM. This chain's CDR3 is CASSLGTPPEAFF. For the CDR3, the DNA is TGTGCCAGCAGTTTGGGGACACCCCCTGAAGCTTTCTTT.

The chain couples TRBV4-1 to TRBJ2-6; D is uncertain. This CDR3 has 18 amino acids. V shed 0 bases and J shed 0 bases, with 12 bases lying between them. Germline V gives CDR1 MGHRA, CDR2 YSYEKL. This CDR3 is CASSQDVTVYSGANVLTF. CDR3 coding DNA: TGCGCCAGCAGCCAAGATGTTACAGTTTACTCTGGGGCCAACGTCCTGACTTTC.

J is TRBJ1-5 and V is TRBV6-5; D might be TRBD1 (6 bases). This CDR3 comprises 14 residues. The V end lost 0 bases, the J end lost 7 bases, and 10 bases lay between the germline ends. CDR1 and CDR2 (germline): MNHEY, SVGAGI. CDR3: CASSYSGGAQPQHF. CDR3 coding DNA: TGTGCCAGCAGTTACTCAGGGGGGGCCCAGCCCCAGCATTTT.

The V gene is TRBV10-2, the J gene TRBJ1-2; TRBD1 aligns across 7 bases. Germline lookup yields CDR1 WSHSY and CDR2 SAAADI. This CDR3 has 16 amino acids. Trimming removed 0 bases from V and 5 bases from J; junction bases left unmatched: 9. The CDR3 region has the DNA TGCGCCAGCAGTGAGTCGACAGGGCTTAGTTGGTATGGCTACACCTTC. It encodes CASSESTGLSWYGYTF.

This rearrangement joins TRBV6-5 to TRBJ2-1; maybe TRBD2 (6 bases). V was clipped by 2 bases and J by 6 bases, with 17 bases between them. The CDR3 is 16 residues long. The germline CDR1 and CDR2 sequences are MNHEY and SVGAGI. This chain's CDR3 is CASSYAGGASGNEQFF. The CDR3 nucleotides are TGTGCCAGCAGTTACGCCGGGGGAGCATCAGGCAATGAGCAGTTCTTC.

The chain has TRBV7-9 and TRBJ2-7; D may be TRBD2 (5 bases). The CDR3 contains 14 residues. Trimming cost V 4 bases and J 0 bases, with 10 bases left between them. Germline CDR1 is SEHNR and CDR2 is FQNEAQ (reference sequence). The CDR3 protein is CASSSGEGSYEQYF. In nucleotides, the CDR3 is TGTGCCAGCAGCTCCGGAGAGGGCTCCTACGAGCAGTACTTC.

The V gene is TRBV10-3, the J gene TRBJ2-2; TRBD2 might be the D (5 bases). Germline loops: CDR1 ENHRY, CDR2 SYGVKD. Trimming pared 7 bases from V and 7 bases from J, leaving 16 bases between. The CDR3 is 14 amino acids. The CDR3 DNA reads TGTGCCATCAAGATTCGGGTTGAGGGCGGGGAGCTGTTTTTT. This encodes CAIKIRVEGGELFF.